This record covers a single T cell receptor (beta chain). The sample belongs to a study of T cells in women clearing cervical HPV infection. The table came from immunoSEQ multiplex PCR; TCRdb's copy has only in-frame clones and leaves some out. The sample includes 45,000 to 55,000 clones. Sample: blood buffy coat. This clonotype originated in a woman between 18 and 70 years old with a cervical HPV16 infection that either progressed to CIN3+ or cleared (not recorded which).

CDR3 amino acids: CASRGGLNQPQHF. The DNA read from the CDR3 is TGTGCCAGCAGAGGTGGGCTGAATCAGCCC. The genes are TRBV6-2 or TRBV6-3 and TRBJ1-5; no clear D. The CDR3 goes on 3 residues after the read ends, and that part is filled in from the germline J gene. V was clipped by 6 bases and J by 4 bases, with 10 bases between them. The CDR3 extends over 13 amino acids. Germline V gene lookup returns CDR1 MNHEY and CDR2 SVGEGT.